The 28 T cell receptor beta chains reported below all come from one sample, sequenced in a study of blood T cell repertoires in COVID-19. The method was immunoSEQ multiplex PCR; TCRdb's version includes in-frame clones alone and lacks a portion of them. The table includes fewer than 300,000 clones, 88% detected once. Material: peripheral blood. The source of these receptors is a man aged 60 to 69 who had recovered from COVID-19.

This clone was picked up one time. The J gene is TRBJ2-7, the V gene TRBV7-6; 9 nucleotides match TRBD1. Per germline, CDR1 SGHVS and CDR2 FNYEAQ. J gave up 3 bases and V 4 bases, and 7 bases lay outside the gene matches. This CDR3 spans 15 amino acids. CDR3 protein: CASSSPKTGGYEQYF. Here the CDR3 DNA reads TGTGCCAGCAGCTCACCCAAGACAGGGGGCTACGAGCAGTACTTC.

V usage is TRBV5-1 and J usage is TRBJ2-7, with TRBD1 as a possible D gene (6 bases). With 3 bases removed from V and 5 bases from J, the gap between germline ends came to 15 bases. The germline V gene has CDR1 SGHRS and CDR2 YFSETQ. The length of the CDR3 is 14 residues. DNA of the CDR3: TGCGCCAGCAGCTCCACACAGGGACGCGACGAGCAGTACTTC. Residues: CASSSTQGRDEQYF.

J is TRBJ2-6 and V is TRBV7-9, with D perhaps TRBD2 (7 bases). The CDR3 spans 18 residues. Germline loops: CDR1 SEHNR, CDR2 FQNEAQ (reference sequence). Trimming left V 5 bases short and J 1 base short, with 18 bases between. The CDR3 bases are TGTGCCAGCAGCCTACCGACAGGCGGGGGATCTGGGGCCAACGTCCTGACTTTC. Translating gives CASSLPTGGGSGANVLTF.

The genes are TRBV30 and TRBJ1-4; 9 bases align to TRBD1. Trimming took 5 bases from V and 7 from J; bases not matched to a gene: 11. Per the germline V gene, CDR1 is GTSNPN and CDR2 is SVGIG (reference sequence). The length of the CDR3 is 15 residues. The CDR3 DNA sequence: TGTGCCTGGGAGCCCCGGGACAGGGAGACTGAAAAACTGTTTTTT. This sequence encodes CAWEPRDRETEKLFF.

This chain connects TRBV11-3 to TRBJ2-7; 9 bases agree with TRBD1. CDR1 is SGHNT and CDR2 is YENEEA in the germline V gene. Trimming took 0 bases from V and 1 from J; bases not matched to a gene: 4. The CDR3 spans 16 residues. The CDR3 coding sequence is TGTGCCAGCAGCTTAGAGTCCGGGACAGGGTCCTACGAGCAGTACTTC. It is translated as CASSLESGTGSYEQYF.

This clone was counted between two and nine times. The chain employs TRBV12-3 or TRBV12-4 and TRBJ1-2; weak D call: TRBD1 (6 bases). This CDR3 contains 12 residues. The V end lost 7 bases, the J end lost 4 bases, and 10 bases lay between the germline ends. The DNA of the CDR3 is TGTGCCAGCAATACAGGGACCTATGGCTACACCTTC. Its protein is CASNTGTYGYTF.

The rearrangement joins TRBV7-6 to TRBJ1-1; D perhaps matches TRBD1 (6 bases). Between the trimmed V and J ends, which lost 4 bases and 3 bases, there was a span of 12 bases. The length of the CDR3 is 14 residues. Germline-derived CDR1 and CDR2 are SGHVS and FNYEAQ. The CDR3: CASSSRTVDTEAFF. The CDR3, as DNA: TGTGCCAGCAGCTCACGGACAGTTGACACTGAAGCTTTCTTT.

This clone was recorded once. This rearrangement joins TRBV3-1 (or the pseudogene TRBV3-2) to TRBJ2-2, with D uncertain. The CDR3 runs to 11 residues. The germline gives CDR1 LGHDT, CDR2 YNNKEL (reference sequence). Trimming took 8 bases from V and 5 from J, leaving 6 bases between them. The CDR3 bases are TGTGCCAGCTCCCAGACCGGGGAGCTGTTTTTT. It codes for CASSQTGELFF.

V and J are TRBV5-1 and TRBJ1-2; 8 nucleotides line up with TRBD1. CDR1 SGHRS and CDR2 YFSETQ come from the germline V gene. The length of the CDR3 is 16 residues. With 0 bases clipped from V and 4 bases from J, the junction kept 8 bases outside the gene matches. The CDR3 loop is CASSLVGQGPPYGYTF. The CDR3 bases are TGCGCCAGCAGCTTGGTAGGACAGGGTCCTCCCTATGGCTACACCTTC. The whole variable domain, remainder taken from reference TRBV5-1 and TRBJ1-2, is KAGVTQTPRYLIKTRGQQVTLSCSPISGHRSVSWYQQTPGQGLQFLFEYFSETQRNKGNFPGRFSGRQFSNSRSEMNVSTLELGDSALYLCASSLVGQGPPYGYTFGSGTRLTVV.

The CDR3 region has the DNA TGTGCCAGCAGTGAAAGGCAACGGACTTTAGCTTTCTTT. Residues: CASSERQRTLAFF. V is TRBV6-1 and J is TRBJ1-1; D not certain. Per the germline V gene, CDR1 is MNHNS and CDR2 is SASEGT. Trimming removed 2 bases at V and 10 bases at J, with 14 bases between. The CDR3 consists of 13 residues.

In its sample, this clone was seen a few times. This chain uses TRBV2 with TRBJ1-6; D ambiguous. Germline V CDR1 and CDR2: SNHLY, FYNNEI. This CDR3 comprises 14 residues. V lost 4 bases, J lost 2 bases, and 6 bases lay in between. The CDR3 DNA sequence: TGTGCCAGCAGTGGTTACACCTATAATTCACCCCTCCACTTT. As protein: CASSGYTYNSPLHF.

The chain uses TRBV27 and TRBJ1-1, with D perhaps matching TRBD1 (5 bases). Germline values: CDR1 MNHEY, CDR2 SMNVEV (reference sequence). Trimming left V 8 bases short and J 0 bases short, with 19 bases between. The CDR3 has 16 amino acids. CDR3: CASCSLSGLMNTEAFF. Written as DNA, the CDR3 is TGTGCCAGCTGCTCCCTGTCGGGACTCATGAACACTGAAGCTTTCTTT.

The J gene is TRBJ2-1, the V gene TRBV5-6, with TRBD2 matching 9 bases. With 2 bases clipped from V and 4 bases from J, the junction kept 4 bases outside the gene matches. The CDR3 consists of 15 residues. CDR1 is SGHDT and CDR2 is YYEEEE in the germline V gene. The chain's CDR3 is CASSFLAGVYNEQFF. The CDR3 DNA reads as TGTGCCAGCAGCTTCTTAGCGGGGGTTTACAATGAGCAGTTCTTC.

V gene TRBV5-5 combines with J gene TRBJ2-1; D is possibly TRBD1 (6 bases). V lost 0 bases, J lost 3 bases, and 10 bases lay in between. The CDR3 length is 15 residues. Germline V gives CDR1 SGHKS, CDR2 YYEKEE (reference sequence). Written as DNA, the CDR3 is TGTGCCAGCAGCTTGGGTCAGGGGTACTACAATGAGCAGTTCTTC. Protein sequence: CASSLGQGYYNEQFF.

This chain links TRBV2 with TRBJ1-5, with 7 bases lining up with TRBD1. The CDR3 runs 14 residues. The J segment lost 0 bases and the V segment lost 7 bases, leaving 3 bases of the junction unmatched. The germline V gene has CDR1 SNHLY and CDR2 FYNNEI. CDR3 residues: CASIGTDSNQPQHF. The CDR3 nucleotides read TGTGCCAGCATTGGGACAGATAGCAATCAGCCCCAGCATTTT.

Here the CDR3 DNA reads TGTGCCAGCAGTTCCGGGGAGAGCTCCTACAATGAGCAGTTCTTC. Protein sequence: CASSSGESSYNEQFF. V is TRBV6-5 and J is TRBJ2-1, with D perhaps matching TRBD2 (5 bases). The germline gives CDR1 MNHEY, CDR2 SVGAGI. The CDR3 consists of 15 residues. The V gene lost 4 bases and the J gene lost 0 bases, with 10 bases spanning the gap.

This clone came up once. The chain has TRBV11-2 and TRBJ2-3; 7 bases align to TRBD2. Germline lookup yields CDR1 SGHAT and CDR2 FQNNGV. Trimming at V came to 4 bases and at J to 3 bases, leaving 4 bases not matched to a gene. The CDR3 length is 14 residues. CDR3 coding DNA: TGTGCCAGCAGCTCCGGGGGAGGGACAGATACGCAGTATTTT. It encodes CASSSGGGTDTQYF.

The rearrangement joins TRBV5-1 to TRBJ1-3; 7 nucleotides match TRBD1. The CDR3 has 15 amino acids. V gave up 1 base and J gave up 3 bases; unmatched junction bases: 4. Germline V gives CDR1 SGHRS, CDR2 YFSETQ. CDR3 residues: CASSLSGQSGNTIYF. CDR3 in DNA: TGCGCCAGCAGCTTGTCGGGACAGAGTGGAAACACCATATATTTT.

The chain joins TRBV6-5 to TRBJ2-7; 9 nucleotides line up with TRBD1. The V gene's germline CDR1 is MNHEY and CDR2 SVGAGI. V was clipped by 8 bases and J by 5 bases; unmatched bases: 13. This CDR3 has 15 residues. CDR3 protein: CASSRKPTGGNEQYF. The CDR3 DNA is TGTGCCAGCTCCAGGAAACCCACAGGGGGCAACGAGCAGTACTTC.

This chain connects TRBV5-5 to TRBJ2-7, with TRBD1 matching over 8 bases. Germline values: CDR1 SGHKS, CDR2 YYEKEE (reference sequence). The CDR3 length is 14 residues. V lost 3 bases to trimming and J lost 2 bases; unmatched junction nucleotides: 4. The CDR3 bases are TGTGCCAGCAGCTCTGGACAGGGACCCTACGAGCAGTACTTC. Amino acids: CASSSGQGPYEQYF.

The DNA of the CDR3 is TGTGCCAGCAGCAACTCAGGGGCCACTGAAGCTTTCTTT. This codes for CASSNSGATEAFF. This chain links TRBV7-9 with TRBJ1-1; possibly TRBD1 for D (6 bases). The germline V gene encodes CDR1 SEHNR and CDR2 FQNEAQ (reference sequence). Trimming took off 5 bases at V and 4 bases at J, with 11 bases between the two ends. There are 13 residues in the CDR3.

J is TRBJ1-2 and V is TRBV18; D might be TRBD1 (6 bases). The germline V gene encodes CDR1 KGHSH and CDR2 LQKENI. Deletions cut 0 bases from V and 8 bases from J, with 13 bases between. The CDR3 sequence is 14 residues long. CDR3 amino acids: CASSPPSQGRGYTF. The CDR3 coding sequence is TGTGCCAGCTCACCACCGTCACAGGGTCGCGGCTACACCTTC. Full variable domain (remainder filled in from reference TRBV18 and TRBJ1-2): NAGVMQNPRHLVRRRGQEARLRCSPMKGHSHVYWYRQLPEEGLKFMVYLQKENIIDESGMPKERFSAEFPKEGPSILRIQQVVRGDSAAYFCASSPPSQGRGYTFGSGTRLTVV.

The J gene is TRBJ1-5, the V gene TRBV27, with no clear D. Trimming cost V 6 bases and J 4 bases, with 13 bases left between them. Looked up from germline, CDR1 is MNHEY and CDR2 is SMNVEV (reference sequence). CDR3 length: 14 residues. The CDR3 DNA reads TGTGCCAGCAGGGCGCCCCCGGAGAATCAGCCCCAGCATTTT. Amino acids: CASRAPPENQPQHF.

The J gene is TRBJ1-6, the V gene TRBV2; 8 positions agree with TRBD1. The CDR3 runs to 14 residues. Germline assignment: CDR1 SNHLY and CDR2 FYNNEI. The junction had 13 bases not matched to a gene; V was cut back by 7 bases and J by 14 bases. The CDR3: CASTKGQAIQSLHF. For the CDR3, the DNA is TGTGCCAGCACCAAGGGACAGGCAATTCAATCCCTCCACTTT. The full variable domain, in which reference TRBV2 and TRBJ1-6 provide the parts outside the CDR3, is EPEVTQTPSHQVTQMGQEVILRCVPISNHLYFYWYRQILGQKVEFLVSFYNNEISEKSEIFDDQFSVERPDGSNFTLKIRSTKLEDSAMYFCASTKGQAIQSLHFGNGTRLTVT.

The genes are TRBV27 and TRBJ1-6; a possible D gene is TRBD1 (5 bases). Germline CDR1 reads MNHEY; CDR2 reads SMNVEV (reference sequence). V lost 8 bases and J 0 bases, leaving 14 bases between the germline ends. The CDR3 spans 16 residues. CDR3 amino acids: CASSRTGTSYNSPLHF. CDR3 in DNA: TGTGCCAGCTCGCGCACAGGAACCTCCTATAATTCACCCCTCCACTTT.

The chain recombines TRBV10-3 with TRBJ1-4; 10 bases match TRBD1. Germline loops: CDR1 ENHRY, CDR2 SYGVKD. The CDR3 extends over 14 amino acids. The ends lost 10 bases at V and 5 bases at J; junction bases unmatched: 7. The DNA of the CDR3 is TGTGCCAGTAGGCCGGGACAGGGGAATGAAAAACTGTTTTTT. Its translation: CASRPGQGNEKLFF.

There are a few counts of this clone. The CDR3 region is CASSPTPGQRSGYTF. In nucleotides, the CDR3 is TGTGCCAGCAGCCCCACCCCGGGACAGCGGTCGGGCTACACCTTC. This chain uses TRBV5-6 with TRBJ1-2; TRBD1 aligns across 7 bases. This CDR3 region has 15 residues. The J segment lost 8 bases and the V segment lost 4 bases, leaving 14 bases of the junction unmatched. Looked up from germline, CDR1 is SGHDT and CDR2 is YYEEEE.

V gene TRBV19 combines with J gene TRBJ2-3, with 11 bases identical to TRBD2. In germline, CDR1 is LNHDA, CDR2 SQIVND (reference sequence). CDR3 size: 18 residues. V was pared by 3 bases and J by 2 bases, with 10 bases of the junction left unmatched. DNA for the CDR3: TGTGCCAGTAGTATTAGTAGCCGACTAGCGGGGTCCACAGATACGCAGTATTTT. This sequence encodes CASSISSRLAGSTDTQYF.